Following are 21 T cell receptor beta chains from one sample sequenced in a study of Ad26.COV2.S vaccination and SARS-CoV-2 variants. Produced via immunoSEQ multiplex PCR; TCRdb's table is partial and in-frame only. The sample has 350,000 to 500,000 clones, around nine tenths seen once; the top ten hold 9% to 15%. Treatment defined: roughly 20 received Ad26.COV2.S at low or high dose, single or two shots; 5 received placebo; per-sample allocation not given. Sampling was performed 63 days after the first vaccine or placebo injection. This specimen consisted of peripheral blood, obtained in a trial of Ad26.COV2.S vaccine versus placebo. These TCRs come from a person between 18 and 65 years old who received the Ad26.COV2.S COVID-19 vaccine or a placebo.

The chain uses TRBV7-6 and TRBJ2-7; 7 bases fit TRBD2. Germline CDR1 reads SGHVS; CDR2 reads FNYEAQ. The V segment lost 5 bases and the J segment 8 bases; nucleotides outside the gene matches: 9. The CDR3 loop spans 13 amino acids. The CDR3: CASSGSSGAKQYF. The CDR3 nucleotides read TGTGCCAGCAGCGGATCAAGCGGGGCAAAGCAGTACTTC.

The genes are TRBV6-4 and TRBJ1-5; D uncertain. CDR1 is MRHNA, CDR2 SNTAGT, per germline. The ends were cut back, 2 bases at V and 6 bases at J, with 5 bases in the middle. The CDR3 sequence is 12 residues long. The CDR3 loop is CASSDMGQPQHF. CDR3 in DNA: TGTGCCAGCAGTGACATGGGTCAGCCCCAGCATTTT.

The chain uses TRBV5-1 and TRBJ1-1, with TRBD1 matching over 7 bases. In germline, CDR1 is SGHRS, CDR2 YFSETQ. J was trimmed by 7 bases and V by 0 bases; bases with no gene match: 9. The CDR3 loop spans 15 amino acids. CDR3 DNA sequence: TGCGCCAGCAGCTTGGCCAACAGGGGTCTAGTTGAAGCTTTCTTT. It is translated as CASSLANRGLVEAFF.

The gene calls are TRBV19 and TRBJ2-1; 9 bases agree with TRBD1. Per the germline V gene, CDR1 is LNHDA and CDR2 is SQIVND (reference sequence). The V segment lost 2 bases and the J segment 1 base; nucleotides outside the gene matches: 15. The CDR3 has 20 residues. The CDR3 reads CASSILWDRAPMESYNEQFF. CDR3 DNA: TGTGCCAGTAGTATACTCTGGGACAGGGCGCCAATGGAGTCCTACAATGAGCAGTTCTTC. The variable domain in full, with the rest retrieved from reference TRBV19 and TRBJ2-1, is DGGITQSPKYLFRKEGQNVTLSCEQNLNHDAMYWYRQDPGQGLRLIYYSQIVNDFQKGDIAEGYSVSREKKESFPLTVTSAQKNPTAFYLCASSILWDRAPMESYNEQFFGPGTRLTVL.

The CDR3 reads CSASPRGLDGELFF. CDR3 sequence (DNA): TGCAGTGCTAGTCCTCGGGGGCTGGACGGGGAGCTGTTTTTT. The J gene is TRBJ2-2, the V gene TRBV20-1; the D call may be TRBD1 or TRBD2 (6 bases each). CDR3 size: 14 residues. Looked up from germline, CDR1 is DFQATT and CDR2 is SNEGSKA (reference sequence). The V end lost 3 bases, the J end lost 7 bases, and 15 bases lay between the germline ends.

The chain joins TRBV27 to TRBJ1-2; D possibly corresponds to TRBD1 (6 bases). The V and J ends lost 2 bases and 4 bases respectively, with 11 bases between them. This CDR3 region has 14 residues. Germline V CDR1 and CDR2: MNHEY, SMNVEV (reference sequence). CDR3 nucleotide sequence: TGTGCCAGCAGTTTAGGCGGGGGCCTCTATGGCTACACCTTC. Protein product: CASSLGGGLYGYTF.

This sequence joins TRBV30 and TRBJ1-5; 10 positions agree with TRBD1. The V and J ends lost 2 bases and 2 bases, in that order; junction bases with no gene match: 3. CDR1 is GTSNPN and CDR2 is SVGIG in the germline V gene (reference sequence). This CDR3 has 15 residues. The CDR3 DNA sequence: TGTGCCTGGAGTAGGGACAGGGGCGGCAATCAGCCCCAGCATTTT. Encoded protein: CAWSRDRGGNQPQHF.

Worth noting for this clone: Germline and junction disagree at one end, which may indicate a read error. The rearrangement links TRBV30 to TRBJ1-4, with D hard to call. CDR3 length: 11 residues. The germline V gene has CDR1 GTSNPN and CDR2 SVGIG (reference sequence). The CDR3 reads CASIGFEQLFF. In nucleotides, the CDR3 is TGTGCCTCTATCGGGTTTGAACAACTGTTTTTT.

The rearrangement uses TRBV7-9 and TRBJ1-2, with D perhaps TRBD1 (5 bases). CDR1 is SEHNR, CDR2 FQNEAQ, per germline (reference sequence). This CDR3 has 13 residues. V lost 4 bases, J lost 1 base, and 7 bases lay in between. For the CDR3, the DNA is TGTGCCAGCAGCTCAGACAGTAACTATGGCTACACCTTC. It specifies CASSSDSNYGYTF.

The chain employs TRBV6-5 and TRBJ2-1; 7 nucleotides agree with TRBD2. This CDR3 comprises 15 residues. Germline V CDR1 and CDR2: MNHEY, SVGAGI. Trimming cost V 9 bases and J 0 bases; bases outside gene matches: 8. CDR3 loop: CASRASGASYNEQFF. CDR3 coding DNA: TGTGCCAGTCGGGCCAGCGGGGCCTCCTACAATGAGCAGTTCTTC.

J is TRBJ2-2 and V is TRBV5-5; 11 bases are shared with TRBD2. The CDR3 has 17 residues. Germline CDR1 SGHKS, CDR2 YYEKEE (reference sequence). The trim removed 4 bases at V and 5 bases at J, leaving 10 bases unmatched. The CDR3 here is CASSRRTSGLSTGELFF. The CDR3 coding sequence is TGTGCCAGCAGCCGGAGGACTAGCGGGCTAAGTACCGGGGAGCTGTTTTTT.

The J gene is TRBJ2-1, the V gene TRBV9; the match to TRBD2 covers 12 bases. The CDR3 runs 15 residues. The V segment lost 3 bases and the J segment 3 bases; nucleotides outside the gene matches: 1. Germline V gene sequence: CDR1 SGDLS, CDR2 YYNGEE. In DNA, the CDR3 is TGTGCCAGCAGCGAACTAGCGGGAGGCTACAATGAGCAGTTCTTC. This gives the protein CASSELAGGYNEQFF.

The chain employs TRBV18 and TRBJ2-3, with D maybe TRBD2 (6 bases). Between the trimmed V and J ends, which lost 3 bases and 3 bases, there was a span of 13 bases. Germline V gene lookup returns CDR1 KGHSH and CDR2 LQKENI. The CDR3 extends over 15 amino acids. CDR3 nucleotide sequence: TGTGCCAGCTCACCCACCGGGGGTCGGACAGATACGCAGTATTTT. This gives the protein CASSPTGGRTDTQYF.

The CDR3 DNA follows: TGTGCCAGCAGCGTAGCGAACAGGGGGCCCACCGGGGAGCTGTTTTTT. This codes for CASSVANRGPTGELFF. The rearrangement joins TRBV9 to TRBJ2-2; 9 positions match TRBD1. Looked up from germline, CDR1 is SGDLS and CDR2 is YYNGEE. The CDR3 is 16 amino acids. V lost 0 bases and J lost 4; bases outside the gene matches: 4.

The chain links TRBV7-2 to TRBJ1-5; D unclear. V gave up 1 base and J gave up 0 bases, with 10 bases separating them. The CDR3 totals 16 residues. Germline V gives CDR1 SGHTA, CDR2 FQGNSA. In nucleotides, the CDR3 is TGTGCCAGCAGCTTAGAACATCTTTATAGCAATCAGCCCCAGCATTTT. Translation gives CASSLEHLYSNQPQHF.

V is TRBV5-5 and J is TRBJ1-2; a weak D match, TRBD1 (6 bases). Germline CDR1 and CDR2: SGHKS and YYEKEE (reference sequence). This CDR3 has 14 residues. The germline V and J ends were trimmed by 4 bases and 5 bases, with 15 bases remaining between them. CDR3 DNA sequence: TGTGCCAGCAGCCGAGACAGACAGGTTTATGGCTACACCTTC. Amino acid sequence: CASSRDRQVYGYTF.

The rearrangement joins TRBV2 to TRBJ2-3, with 8 positions matching TRBD2. Per germline, CDR1 SNHLY and CDR2 FYNNEI. Trimming removed 6 bases from V and 0 bases from J; junction bases left unmatched: 5. The CDR3 runs 15 residues. The CDR3 region is CASSQWTSSTDTQYF. In DNA form, the CDR3 reads TGTGCCAGCAGCCAATGGACTAGCAGCACAGATACGCAGTATTTT.

The rearrangement joins TRBV6-1 to TRBJ1-5; D remains unclear. The CDR3 length is 13 residues. The V gene lost 2 bases and the J gene lost 1 base, with 3 bases spanning the gap. Germline values: CDR1 MNHNS, CDR2 SASEGT. The CDR3 DNA follows: TGTGCCAGCAGTGAAATAAGCAATCAGCCCCAGCATTTT. Translating gives CASSEISNQPQHF.

The V and J genes are TRBV28 and TRBJ2-2; the D gene could be TRBD1 or TRBD2 (5 bases each). The CDR3 spans 15 residues. Per the germline V gene, CDR1 is MDHEN and CDR2 is SYDVKM. V gave up 5 bases and J gave up 6 bases, with 16 bases separating them. This CDR3 reads CASSKSGGMAGELFF. CDR3 nucleotide sequence: TGTGCCAGCAGTAAGAGTGGGGGTATGGCCGGGGAGCTGTTTTTT.

The V gene is TRBV30, the J gene TRBJ2-5; unclear D gene. Germline values: CDR1 GTSNPN, CDR2 SVGIG (reference sequence). V lost 1 base and J 2 bases, leaving 8 bases between the germline ends. The CDR3 is made up of 13 amino acids. The CDR3 sequence is CAWSAMGQETQYF. CDR3 DNA sequence: TGTGCCTGGAGTGCTATGGGGCAAGAGACCCAGTACTTC.

V usage is TRBV7-9 and J usage is TRBJ2-1; TRBD1 is a possible D gene (6 bases). The length of the CDR3 is 13 residues. Germline CDR1 reads SEHNR; CDR2 reads FQNEAQ (reference sequence). V lost 6 bases and J lost 7, with 13 bases in between. The CDR3, as DNA: TGTGCCAGCAGACCAAAGGGGGATAATGAGCAGTTCTTC. Protein sequence: CASRPKGDNEQFF.